The 24 T cell receptor beta chains in this list originate from one sample, sequenced in a study of human versus mouse CDR3 diversity and MHC coevolution. Assay used: immunoSEQ multiplex PCR; TCRdb lists only in-frame clones, some missing. The data show 55,000 to 65,000 clones, around 94% seen once. Sequenced sample: naive CD4+ T cells from blood. Subset noted: CD45RO-negative CD62L-positive naive CD4 T cells. The receptors were gathered from a person in their 60s in good health.

The chain is built from TRBV9 and TRBJ2-7, with 10 bases fitting TRBD1. The CDR3 has 14 residues. Trimming cost V 2 bases and J 5 bases; bases outside gene matches: 4. In germline, CDR1 is SGDLS, CDR2 YYNGEE. The CDR3 sequence is CASSVMGQGHEQYF. The CDR3, as DNA: TGTGCCAGCAGCGTGATGGGACAGGGGCACGAGCAGTACTTC.

The chain uses TRBV6-1 and TRBJ1-1; 10 bases line up with TRBD1. This CDR3 has 13 residues. V gave up 4 bases and J gave up 5 bases; unmatched junction bases: 1. Germline CDR1 and CDR2: MNHNS and SASEGT. The CDR3 DNA reads TGTGCCAGCAGTGTGGACAGGGGGACTGAAGCTTTCTTT. It codes for CASSVDRGTEAFF.

The gene calls are TRBV7-7 and TRBJ2-2; tentatively, D is TRBD1 (6 bases). V lost 1 base and J lost 0, with 6 bases in between. There are 15 residues in the CDR3. Germline CDR1 and CDR2: SSHAT and FNYEAQ (reference sequence). The CDR3 is CASSLGQANTGELFF. The CDR3 bases are TGTGCCAGCAGCTTAGGACAGGCGAACACCGGGGAGCTGTTTTTT.

The rearrangement uses TRBV29-1 and TRBJ2-3; 13 nucleotides agree with TRBD2. Germline V gene data show CDR1 as SQVTM and CDR2 as ANQGSEA. V gave up 3 bases and J gave up 1 base; unmatched junction bases: 4. The CDR3 is made up of 16 amino acids. In DNA form, the CDR3 reads TGCAGCGTTGAGCGGACTAGCGGGAGTGGCACAGATACGCAGTATTTT. It encodes CSVERTSGSGTDTQYF.

The V and J genes are TRBV11-1 and TRBJ2-1; 10 bases map to TRBD1. V was pared by 5 bases and J by 4 bases, with 8 bases of the junction left unmatched. The CDR3 contains 16 residues. Germline CDR1 is SGHAT and CDR2 is FQDESV (reference sequence). The CDR3 DNA reads TGTGCCAGCAGCCAACCGGGACAGGGGCTTTACAATGAGCAGTTCTTC. This sequence encodes CASSQPGQGLYNEQFF.

The rearrangement links TRBV18 to TRBJ1-4, with D uncertain. The germline gives CDR1 KGHSH, CDR2 LQKENI. V lost 6 bases, J lost 5 bases, and 13 bases lay in between. This CDR3 has 14 residues. Here the CDR3 reads CASSRRQSNEKLFF. Written as DNA, the CDR3 is TGTGCCAGCTCGAGGCGGCAGTCGAATGAAAAACTGTTTTTT.

Worth noting for this clone: Other nucleotide sequences in the sample specify the same CDR3. The chain recombines TRBV9 with TRBJ2-1, with 10 bases fitting TRBD1. The CDR3 totals 15 residues. V was pared by 0 bases and J by 5 bases, with 2 bases of the junction left unmatched. Per the germline V gene, CDR1 is SGDLS and CDR2 is YYNGEE. DNA for the CDR3: TGTGCCAGCAGCGTAGGGACAGGGGGGCACAATGAGCAGTTCTTC. Translated, it gives CASSVGTGGHNEQFF.

The chain uses TRBV19 and TRBJ1-1; 11 bases agree with TRBD1. The CDR3 covers 16 residues. V dropped 7 bases and J dropped 5; count of bases not matched to a gene: 12. Looked up from germline, CDR1 is LNHDA and CDR2 is SQIVND (reference sequence). This chain's CDR3 is CASTNFGTGGGTEAFF. As DNA, the CDR3 is TGTGCCAGTACCAACTTCGGGACAGGGGGTGGGACTGAAGCTTTCTTT. The whole variable domain, remainder taken from reference TRBV19 and TRBJ1-1, is DGGITQSPKYLFRKEGQNVTLSCEQNLNHDAMYWYRQDPGQGLRLIYYSQIVNDFQKGDIAEGYSVSREKKESFPLTVTSAQKNPTAFYLCASTNFGTGGGTEAFFGQGTRLTVV.

The gene calls are TRBV4-1 and TRBJ2-1, with a weak D call TRBD2 (6 bases). V shed 4 bases and J shed 4 bases, with 17 bases lying between them. Germline values: CDR1 MGHRA, CDR2 YSYEKL. This CDR3 contains 16 residues. CDR3 sequence (DNA): TGCGCCAGCAGCCTCCGATCCGGGGGAGATTACAATGAGCAGTTCTTC. It encodes CASSLRSGGDYNEQFF.

CDR3 region: CASSLSLRTMNTGELFF. CDR3 bases: TGTGCCAGCAGTTTATCGCTAAGGACAATGAACACCGGGGAGCTGTTTTTT. The rearrangement joins TRBV27 to TRBJ2-2, with D possibly TRBD1 on 5 matching bases. The CDR3 totals 17 residues. Trimming removed 0 bases at V and 1 base at J, with 12 bases between. The germline gives CDR1 MNHEY, CDR2 SMNVEV (reference sequence).

This chain joins TRBV5-1 and TRBJ2-5; 9 nucleotides align to TRBD2. The J call could be wrong; TRBJ2-7 is a better fit for the DNA end. The germline V gene encodes CDR1 SGHRS and CDR2 YFSETQ. This CDR3 has 14 residues. CDR3 sequence reads: CASSPGTSYYEQYF. The DNA of the CDR3 is TGCGCCAGCAGCCCTGGGACTAGCTACTACGAGCAGTACTTC.

This clone was observed a few times. J is TRBJ1-1 and V is TRBV9, with no clear D. Trimming pared 3 bases from V and 5 bases from J, leaving 11 bases between. The CDR3 runs 13 residues. Germline CDR1 reads SGDLS; CDR2 reads YYNGEE. CDR3: CASSANYGTEAFF. The CDR3 region has the DNA TGTGCCAGCAGCGCTAACTACGGAACTGAAGCTTTCTTT.

CDR3 protein: CASSLTISGRAADTQYF. CDR3 coding DNA: TGCGCCAGCAGCTTGACAATTAGCGGGAGGGCTGCAGATACGCAGTATTTT. This rearrangement joins TRBV5-1 to TRBJ2-3; 11 bases fit TRBD2. The CDR3 contains 17 residues. Looked up from germline, CDR1 is SGHRS and CDR2 is YFSETQ. After removal of 1 base from V and 4 bases from J, the junction contained 8 bases not matched to a gene.

V and J are TRBV18 and TRBJ1-2, with D possibly TRBD1 on 5 matching bases. V lost 0 bases and J 8 bases, leaving 13 bases between the germline ends. The CDR3 runs to 14 residues. Germline V gives CDR1 KGHSH, CDR2 LQKENI. The CDR3 DNA reads as TGTGCCAGCTCACCACCAGGCAGGGCATACGGCTACACCTTC. Protein: CASSPPGRAYGYTF.

This clone came up once. The chain recombines TRBV5-5 with TRBJ2-3, with 7 positions matching TRBD1. Germline-derived CDR1 and CDR2 are SGHKS and YYEKEE (reference sequence). The CDR3 consists of 18 residues. The V gene end was trimmed by 4 bases and the J gene end by 0 bases; junction bases not matched to a gene: 14. The CDR3: CASSLESPGTASTDTQYF. The CDR3 nucleotides are TGTGCCAGCAGCCTGGAGAGCCCCGGGACAGCTAGCACAGATACGCAGTATTTT.

The chain couples TRBV5-5 to TRBJ1-1; TRBD1 matches 7 bases. V was pared by 6 bases and J by 1 base, with 6 bases of the junction left unmatched. CDR3 size: 14 residues. Germline assignment: CDR1 SGHKS and CDR2 YYEKEE (reference sequence). As DNA, the CDR3 is TGTGCCAGCACCCGGACAGGCACGAACACTGAAGCTTTCTTT. It translates to CASTRTGTNTEAFF.

The CDR3 coding sequence is TGTGCCAGCTCCCTCTATGACAAAGTCGAGCAGTACTTC. Encoded protein: CASSLYDKVEQYF. The chain recombines TRBV18 with TRBJ2-5, with D hard to call. The J call is doubtful: the DNA matches TRBJ2-7 better. Germline CDR1 KGHSH, CDR2 LQKENI. There are 13 residues in the CDR3.

The chain couples TRBV6-5 to TRBJ2-2; TRBD2 matches 8 bases. Looked up from germline, CDR1 is MNHEY and CDR2 is SVGAGI. With V trimmed by 2 bases and J by 7 bases, 9 bases remained unmatched. The CDR3 contains 16 residues. The CDR3 DNA sequence: TGTGCCAGCAGTTACCGAGCGGGAGCCCTGGTCGGGGAGCTGTTTTTT. Encoded protein: CASSYRAGALVGELFF.

The rearrangement joins TRBV5-4 to TRBJ2-3, with TRBD2 matching 9 bases. CDR1 and CDR2 from the germline V gene are SGHNT and YYREEE (reference sequence). The CDR3 is 14 residues long. With 7 bases clipped from V and 5 bases from J, the junction kept 8 bases outside the gene matches. Written as DNA, the CDR3 is TGTGCCAGCCGGCCGGGCGGGAGGGGAGATACGCAGTATTTT. Its protein product is CASRPGGRGDTQYF.

This sequence joins TRBV2 and TRBJ1-1; D call uncertain. The germline CDR1 and CDR2 sequences are SNHLY and FYNNEI. Trimming removed 4 bases from V and 7 bases from J, with 4 bases in between. The CDR3 extends over 10 amino acids. The CDR3 here is CASSVVEAFF. Here the CDR3 DNA reads TGTGCCAGCAGTGTCGTTGAAGCTTTCTTT.

The chain is built from TRBV7-2 and TRBJ2-2; tentative D call: TRBD2 (5 bases). Germline V gene sequence: CDR1 SGHTA, CDR2 FQGNSA. CDR3 length: 15 amino acids. The V end was cut by 2 bases, the J end by 0 bases, with 7 bases between. This CDR3 is CASSLLATNTGELFF. The DNA for the CDR3 is TGTGCCAGCAGCTTATTAGCGACGAACACCGGGGAGCTGTTTTTT. Supplemented by reference TRBV7-2 and TRBJ2-2, the full variable domain reads GAGVSQSPSNKVTEKGKDVELRCDPISGHTALYWYRQSLGQGLEFLIYFQGNSAPDKSGLPSDRFSAERTGGSVSTLTIQRTQQEDSAVYLCASSLLATNTGELFFGEGSRLTVL.

The chain couples TRBV29-1 to TRBJ2-1; a weak D match, TRBD2 (5 bases). In germline, CDR1 is SQVTM, CDR2 ANQGSEA. Trimming shortened V by 0 bases and J by 14 bases, and 17 bases separated the two germline ends. CDR3 length: 13 residues. CDR3 sequence (DNA): TGCAGCGTTGAAGATCCCACGCTAGCCGGGGAGTTCTTC. This gives the protein CSVEDPTLAGEFF.

The rearrangement links TRBV6-5 to TRBJ2-6, with a tentative D call TRBD1 (6 bases). Germline lookup yields CDR1 MNHEY and CDR2 SVGAGI. Trimming pared 7 bases from V and 1 base from J, leaving 11 bases between. This CDR3 spans 15 amino acids. The CDR3 protein is CASTSQGSGANVLTF. In DNA form, the CDR3 reads TGTGCCAGCACCTCACAGGGATCTGGGGCCAACGTCCTGACTTTC.

The CDR3 sequence: CASSSTIAGAYEQYF. In DNA form, the CDR3 reads TGTGCCAGCAGTTCCACCATAGCGGGGGCCTACGAGCAGTACTTC. This chain joins TRBV6-5 and TRBJ2-7; 9 nucleotides align to TRBD2. J was trimmed by 2 bases and V by 4 bases; bases with no gene match: 6. CDR1 is MNHEY, CDR2 SVGAGI, per germline. This CDR3 contains 15 residues.